The 18 T cell receptor beta chains given below trace back to one sample, sequenced in a study of T cell responses to AZD1222 COVID-19 vaccine. Libraries were prepared by immunoSEQ multiplex PCR; TCRdb keeps only in-frame clonotypes and omits some of them. The table records about 110,000 clones, around 87% of them present only once. The input for sequencing was peripheral blood, taken 28 days after the second AZD1222 dose. These receptors all come from an adult who received the AZD1222 COVID-19 vaccine.

CDR3: CASSLAGGTGELFF. CDR3 in DNA: TGTGCCAGCAGCCTAGCGGGAGGGACCGGGGAGCTGTTTTTT. The chain employs TRBV6-4 and TRBJ2-2, with TRBD2 identical over 12 bases. After removal of 6 bases from V and 5 bases from J, the junction contained 1 base not matched to a gene. This CDR3 is 14 amino acids long. Germline CDR1 reads MRHNA; CDR2 reads SNTAGT.

This clone is a singleton in its sample. The J gene is TRBJ1-1, the V gene TRBV7-3, with D unresolved. Trimming cost V 1 base and J 4 bases, with 7 bases left between them. The V gene's germline CDR1 is SGHTA and CDR2 FQGTGA. The CDR3 loop spans 13 amino acids. As DNA, the CDR3 is TGTGCCAGCAGCTTAATGGCAGCCACTGAAGCTTTCTTT. It yields the protein CASSLMAATEAFF. The full variable domain, with the rest looked up from reference TRBV7-3 and TRBJ1-1, is GAGVSQTPSNKVTEKGKYVELRCDPISGHTALYWYRQSLGQGPEFLIYFQGTGAADDSGLPNDRFFAVRPEGSVSTLKIQRTERGDSAVYLCASSLMAATEAFFGQGTRLTVV.

This clone was counted between two and nine times. The rearrangement uses TRBV7-9 and TRBJ1-2; D is undetermined. In germline, CDR1 is SEHNR, CDR2 FQNEAQ (reference sequence). The CDR3 consists of 12 residues. V lost 0 bases and J lost 3, with 2 bases in between. CDR3 in amino acids: CASSLADYGYTF. Written as DNA, the CDR3 is TGTGCCAGCAGCTTAGCGGACTATGGCTACACCTTC.

The chain combines TRBV2 with TRBJ2-5, with 8 bases lining up with TRBD1. CDR3 length equals 15 residues. Germline V gene sequence: CDR1 SNHLY, CDR2 FYNNEI. J was trimmed by 5 bases and V by 3 bases; bases with no gene match: 8. The CDR3 region has the DNA TGTGCCAGCAGTGACGGTCGACAGGGGCTGGAGACCCAGTACTTC. It is translated as CASSDGRQGLETQYF.

This chain links TRBV19 with TRBJ2-5; no clear D gene. CDR3 length: 12 residues. The V end was cut by 2 bases, the J end by 2 bases, with 3 bases between. Germline values: CDR1 LNHDA, CDR2 SQIVND (reference sequence). The chain's CDR3 is CASSIWQETQYF. As DNA, the CDR3 is TGTGCCAGTAGTATATGGCAAGAGACCCAGTACTTC.

As DNA, the CDR3 is TGTGCCAGCTCACGTGGACAGGGTAATCAGCCCCAGCATTTT. Amino acid sequence: CASSRGQGNQPQHF. The chain has TRBV18 and TRBJ1-5, with 8 positions matching TRBD1. V trimming: 4 bases; J trimming: 4 bases; junction bases outside the gene matches: 3. The germline CDR1 and CDR2 sequences are KGHSH and LQKENI. The CDR3 has 14 residues.

The sample holds one count of this clone. This chain links TRBV19 with TRBJ1-1; TRBD1 aligns across 9 bases. V shed 4 bases, J shed 6 bases, and the junction held 3 bases outside the gene matches. The length of the CDR3 is 13 residues. In germline, CDR1 is LNHDA, CDR2 SQIVND (reference sequence). Here the CDR3 reads CASSRTGESEAFF. The CDR3 DNA reads as TGTGCCAGTAGTAGGACAGGGGAGTCTGAAGCTTTCTTT.

The rearrangement links TRBV30 to TRBJ1-1; 7 bases match TRBD1. The CDR3 runs 14 residues. The germline V gene encodes CDR1 GTSNPN and CDR2 SVGIG (reference sequence). Germline trimming cut 7 bases from V and 0 bases from J; bases unmatched to any gene: 8. The DNA of the CDR3 is TGTGCCTTCGACAGGGTTGACATGAACACTGAAGCTTTCTTT. This codes for CAFDRVDMNTEAFF.

The rearrangement joins TRBV7-2 to TRBJ2-1; 9 nucleotides agree with TRBD2. The CDR3 extends over 16 amino acids. CDR1 is SGHTA and CDR2 is FQGNSA in the germline V gene. Losses at the gene ends were 5 bases for V and 5 bases for J; bases not matched to a gene: 10. Written as DNA, the CDR3 is TGTGCCAGCAGCCCAACACTGACTAGCGGCAACAATGAGCAGTTCTTC. This sequence encodes CASSPTLTSGNNEQFF.

V and J are TRBV28 and TRBJ2-3; D perhaps matches TRBD1 (5 bases). There are 15 residues in the CDR3. V lost 5 bases and J lost 3, with 15 bases in between. The germline V gene encodes CDR1 MDHEN and CDR2 SYDVKM. In nucleotides, the CDR3 is TGTGCCAGCAGTCCACGGACACCTCAAACAGATACGCAGTATTTT. It yields the protein CASSPRTPQTDTQYF.

Note on this clone: The identical CDR3 is also encoded by other nucleotide sequences in the sample. The chain is built from TRBV7-2 and TRBJ2-7; tentatively, D is TRBD2 (6 bases). Germline V gives CDR1 SGHTA, CDR2 FQGNSA. Trimming took 5 bases from V and 2 from J, leaving 10 bases between them. CDR3 length: 13 residues. The CDR3 DNA reads TGTGCCAGCAGCGCCGGGGGACCCTACGAGCAGTACTTC. It is translated as CASSAGGPYEQYF.

The chain carries TRBV30 and TRBJ1-2; weak D call: TRBD1 (6 bases). The CDR3 has 15 residues. With 0 bases removed from V and 4 bases from J, the gap between germline ends came to 15 bases. CDR1 GTSNPN and CDR2 SVGIG come from the germline V gene (reference sequence). The CDR3 is CAWSVRDRPIYGYTF. The CDR3 bases are TGTGCCTGGAGTGTCCGAGACAGGCCAATCTATGGCTACACCTTC.

The V call is TRBV2, the J call TRBJ2-2; 10 bases are shared with TRBD2. With 6 bases clipped from V and 3 bases from J, the junction kept 10 bases outside the gene matches. The CDR3 covers 17 residues. The germline V gene has CDR1 SNHLY and CDR2 FYNNEI. CDR3 nucleotides: TGTGCCAGCAGGGCCCTAGCGGGGGCCTCAGACACCGGGGAGCTGTTTTTT. Protein sequence: CASRALAGASDTGELFF.

This clone was counted between two and nine times. The chain carries TRBV20-1 and TRBJ1-1; D unclear. Germline assignment: CDR1 DFQATT and CDR2 SNEGSKA (reference sequence). The CDR3 contains 11 residues. Trimming removed 6 bases at V and 3 bases at J, with 8 bases between. The CDR3 DNA is TGCAGTGCACTTGACTACACTGAAGCTTTCTTT. Encoded protein: CSALDYTEAFF.

The V gene is TRBV9, the J gene TRBJ2-3, with 10 bases that match TRBD1. This CDR3 contains 16 residues. Germline-derived CDR1 and CDR2 are SGDLS and YYNGEE. V shed 3 bases and J 1 base; nucleotides not matched to a gene: 5. Here the CDR3 DNA reads TGTGCCAGCAGCGGGCGAGGGACAGGGGGCACAGATACGCAGTATTTT. This translates into CASSGRGTGGTDTQYF.

As DNA, the CDR3 is TGCGCCAGCAGCTCGACAGGGACTAGCAATCAGCCCCAGCATTTT. Residues: CASSSTGTSNQPQHF. The chain couples TRBV5-1 to TRBJ1-5; 7 bases map to TRBD1. This CDR3 is 15 amino acids long. The germline V gene has CDR1 SGHRS and CDR2 YFSETQ. J was trimmed by 0 bases and V by 3 bases; bases with no gene match: 3.

The CDR3 region has the DNA TGTGCCAGCAGCCTAAGGGCTCAGCGGGAGGGCGTTCCAGATACGCAGTATTTT. Its translation: CASSLRAQREGVPDTQYF. The chain couples TRBV7-2 to TRBJ2-3; TRBD2 matches 10 bases. The CDR3 extends over 18 amino acids. With 5 bases clipped from V and 4 bases from J, the junction kept 15 bases outside the gene matches. Per germline, CDR1 SGHTA and CDR2 FQGNSA.

The chain joins TRBV11-2 to TRBJ1-2; D remains ambiguous. Germline V CDR1 and CDR2: SGHAT, FQNNGV. The CDR3 runs 13 residues. V lost 1 base, J lost 2 bases, and 5 bases lay in between. The CDR3: CASSLGGNYGYTF. The CDR3 DNA follows: TGTGCCAGCAGCTTAGGAGGGAACTATGGCTACACCTTC. Complete variable domain (other parts from reference TRBV11-2 and TRBJ1-2): EAGVAQSPRYKIIEKRQSVAFWCNPISGHATLYWYQQILGQGPKLLIQFQNNGVVDDSQLPKDRFSAERLKGVDSTLKIQPAKLEDSAVYLCASSLGGNYGYTFGSGTRLTVV.